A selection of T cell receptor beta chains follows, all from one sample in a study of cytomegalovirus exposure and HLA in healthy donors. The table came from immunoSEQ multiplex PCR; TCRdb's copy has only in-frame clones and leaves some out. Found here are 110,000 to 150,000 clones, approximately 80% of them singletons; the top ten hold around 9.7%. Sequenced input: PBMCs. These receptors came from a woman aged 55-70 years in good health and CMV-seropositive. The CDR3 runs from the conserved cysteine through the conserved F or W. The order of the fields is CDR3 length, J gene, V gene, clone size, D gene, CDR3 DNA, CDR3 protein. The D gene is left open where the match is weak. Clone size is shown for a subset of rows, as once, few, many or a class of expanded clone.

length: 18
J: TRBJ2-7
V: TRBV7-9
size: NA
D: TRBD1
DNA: TGTGCCAGCAGCCCCCCTTATAGTCTCGGGACAGCTTCCTACGAGCAGTACTTC
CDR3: CASSPPYSLGTASYEQYF

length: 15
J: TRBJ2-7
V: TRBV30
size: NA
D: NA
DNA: TGTGCCTGGAGTGTACGGAGGGCAGGGGGTTACGAGCAGTACTTC
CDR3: CAWSVRRAGGYEQYF

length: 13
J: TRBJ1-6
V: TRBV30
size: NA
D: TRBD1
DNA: TGTGCCTGGGCCGGGACAGCGGATTCACCCCTCCACTTT
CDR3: CAWAGTADSPLHF

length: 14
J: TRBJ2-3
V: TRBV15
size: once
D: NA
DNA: TGTGCCACCACCCTAGGGAGTTATGCAGATACGCAGTATTTT
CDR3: CATTLGSYADTQYF

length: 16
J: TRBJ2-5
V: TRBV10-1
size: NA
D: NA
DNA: TGCGCCAGCAGTGAGTATGTCTCCGCGGTCCAAGAGACCCAGTACTTC
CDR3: CASSEYVSAVQETQYF

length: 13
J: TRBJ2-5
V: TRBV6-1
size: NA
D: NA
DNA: TGTGCCAGCACCCTTGAGGGGGTCGAGACCCAGTACTTC
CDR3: CASTLEGVETQYF

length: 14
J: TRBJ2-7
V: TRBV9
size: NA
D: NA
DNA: TGTGCCAGCAGCGTAGGCGCAGGAGGCTACGAGCAGTACTTC
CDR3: CASSVGAGGYEQYF

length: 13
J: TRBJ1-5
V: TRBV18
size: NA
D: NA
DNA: TGTGCCAGCTCACCTGAGTCTAATCAGCCCCAGCATTTT
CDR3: CASSPESNQPQHF

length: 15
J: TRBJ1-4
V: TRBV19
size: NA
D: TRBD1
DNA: TGTGCCAGTAGCGGACGCCGACAGGGCGGTGAAAAACTGTTTTTT
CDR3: CASSGRRQGGEKLFF

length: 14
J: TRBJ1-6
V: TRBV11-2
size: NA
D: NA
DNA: TGTGCCAGCAGCTTAGGGACAGTGGATTCACCCCTCCACTTT
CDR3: CASSLGTVDSPLHF

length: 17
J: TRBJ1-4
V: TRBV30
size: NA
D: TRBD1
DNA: TGTGCCTGGAGTATCGGACAGGCCACAGCAACTAATGAAAAACTGTTTTTT
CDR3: CAWSIGQATATNEKLFF

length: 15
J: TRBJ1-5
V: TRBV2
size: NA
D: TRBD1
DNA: TGTGCCAGCAGTGAATCTGGACAGGGGGTTCAGCCCCAGCATTTT
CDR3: CASSESGQGVQPQHF

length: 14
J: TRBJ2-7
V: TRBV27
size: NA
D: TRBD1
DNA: TGTGCCAGCAGTTCAGGGACAGGGGGCGCTTGGCAGTACTTC
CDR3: CASSSGTGGAWQYF

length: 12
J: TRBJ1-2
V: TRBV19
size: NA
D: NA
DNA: TGTGCCAGTAGCCGCCGGGGGGAGGGCTACACCTTC
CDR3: CASSRRGEGYTF

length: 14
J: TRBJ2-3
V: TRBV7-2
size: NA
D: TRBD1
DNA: TGTGCCAGCGCCCGGGACAGGGAGACGAATACGCAGTATTTT
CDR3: CASARDRETNTQYF

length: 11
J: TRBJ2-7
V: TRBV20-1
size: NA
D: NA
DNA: TGCAGTGCTACGTCCTCCTACGAGCAGTACTTC
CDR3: CSATSSYEQYF

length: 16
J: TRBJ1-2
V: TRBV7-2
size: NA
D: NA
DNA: TGTGCCAGCAGCTCCTATTATCGGGTAGCTAACTATGGCTACACCTTC
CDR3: CASSSYYRVANYGYTF

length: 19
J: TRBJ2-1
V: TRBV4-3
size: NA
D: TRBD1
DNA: TGCGCCAGCAGCCAAGGAGTGAGGTTGGGGACAGGGGCCTACGGGGAGCAGTTCTTC
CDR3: CASSQGVRLGTGAYGEQFF

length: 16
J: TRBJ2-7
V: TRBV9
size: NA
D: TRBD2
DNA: TGTGCCAGCAGCCCTATGTTTAGCGGGAGCTTGTACGAGCAGTACTTC
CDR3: CASSPMFSGSLYEQYF

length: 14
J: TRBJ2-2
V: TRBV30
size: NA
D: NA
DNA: TGTGCCTGGAACCAAAGGGGTGACACCGGGGAGCTGTTTTTT
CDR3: CAWNQRGDTGELFF

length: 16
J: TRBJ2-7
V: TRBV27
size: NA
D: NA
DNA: TGTGCCAGCAGTTTATCCCCATCCGGACAGCTCTACGAGCAGTACTTC
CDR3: CASSLSPSGQLYEQYF

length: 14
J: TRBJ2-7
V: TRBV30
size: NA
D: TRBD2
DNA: TGTGCCTGTACGGGGGGAGGGAGCGCCTACGAGCAGTACTTC
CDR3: CACTGGGSAYEQYF

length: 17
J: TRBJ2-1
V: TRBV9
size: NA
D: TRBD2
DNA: TGTGCCAGCAGCGTACACCTGACTAGCGGAACCTACAATGAGCAGTTCTTC
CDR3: CASSVHLTSGTYNEQFF

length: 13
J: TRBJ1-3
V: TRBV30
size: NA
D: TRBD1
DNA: TGTGCCAGCGACAGGGGATCTGGAAACACCATATATTTT
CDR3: CASDRGSGNTIYF

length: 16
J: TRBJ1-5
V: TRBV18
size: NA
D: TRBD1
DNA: TGTGCCAGCTCACCACGAAGCGGACAGGGGGTGCAGCCCCAGCATTTT
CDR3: CASSPRSGQGVQPQHF

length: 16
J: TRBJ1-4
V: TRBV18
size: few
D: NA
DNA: TGTGCCAGCTCCCCGACACGACGGGGTGGTAGTGAAAAACTGTTTTTT
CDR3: CASSPTRRGGSEKLFF

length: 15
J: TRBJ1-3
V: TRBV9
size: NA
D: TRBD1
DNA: TGTGCCAGCAGCGTACGTGGGACAGGTGGAAACACCATATATTTT
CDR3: CASSVRGTGGNTIYF

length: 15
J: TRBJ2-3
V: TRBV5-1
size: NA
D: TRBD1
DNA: TGCGCCAGCAGCTACAAGACAGGGAGTACAGATACGCAGTATTTT
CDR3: CASSYKTGSTDTQYF

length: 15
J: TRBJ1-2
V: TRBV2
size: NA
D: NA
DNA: TGTGCCAGCAGTGAAGGAGGCGGCCGACCCTATGGCTACACCTTC
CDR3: CASSEGGGRPYGYTF

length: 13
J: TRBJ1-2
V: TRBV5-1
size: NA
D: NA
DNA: TGCGCCAGCAGCTTGGTACGGAACTATGGCTACACCTTC
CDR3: CASSLVRNYGYTF

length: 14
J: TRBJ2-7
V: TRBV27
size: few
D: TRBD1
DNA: TGTGCCAGCAGTTCGACAGGGTTACCTTACGAGCAGTACTTC
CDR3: CASSSTGLPYEQYF

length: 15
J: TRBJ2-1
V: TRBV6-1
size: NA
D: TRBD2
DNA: TGTGCCAGCAGTGAAAGGCGGGAGAGTGGGATGGGGCAGTTCTTC
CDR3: CASSERRESGMGQFF

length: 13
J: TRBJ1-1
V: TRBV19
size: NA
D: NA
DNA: TGTGCCAGTAATTGGGCGCAGGGGACTGAAGCTTTCTTT
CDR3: CASNWAQGTEAFF

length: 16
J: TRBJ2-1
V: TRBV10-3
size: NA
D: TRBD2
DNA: TGTGCCATCGGGACCTGGGGGCTAGCGGGGACCAATGAGCAGTTCTTC
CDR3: CAIGTWGLAGTNEQFF

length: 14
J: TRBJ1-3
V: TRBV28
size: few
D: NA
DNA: TGTGCCAGCAGCGCCCAGGTAGCTGGAAACACCATATATTTT
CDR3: CASSAQVAGNTIYF

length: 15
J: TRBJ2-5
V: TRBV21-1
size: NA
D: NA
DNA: TGTGCCAGCAGCCAACCCTCCCGGGACCAAGAGACCCAGTACTTC
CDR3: CASSQPSRDQETQYF

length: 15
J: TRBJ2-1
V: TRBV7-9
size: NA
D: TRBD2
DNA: TGTGCCAGCAGCGCCGGGACTAGCCCGTCCAATGAGCAGTTCTTC
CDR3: CASSAGTSPSNEQFF

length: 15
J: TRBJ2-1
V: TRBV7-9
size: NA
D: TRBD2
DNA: TGTGCCAGCAGTGCCCTAGCGGGAGGAGGGGGTGAGCAGTTCTTC
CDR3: CASSALAGGGGEQFF

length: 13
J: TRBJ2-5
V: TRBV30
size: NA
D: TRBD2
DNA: TGTGCTTGCGACGGGGGAGGGAGCACGACCCAGTACTTC
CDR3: CACDGGGSTTQYF

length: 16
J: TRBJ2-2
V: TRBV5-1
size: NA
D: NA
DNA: TGCGCCAGCAGCCCCCCAGGGCTCGCGAACACCGGGGAGCTGTTTTTT
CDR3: CASSPPGLANTGELFF

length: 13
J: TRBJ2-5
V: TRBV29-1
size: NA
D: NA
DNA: TGCAGCGTGGCAAAGCGGAACCAAGAGACCCAGTACTTC
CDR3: CSVAKRNQETQYF

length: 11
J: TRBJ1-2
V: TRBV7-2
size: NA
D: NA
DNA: TGTGCCAGCAGCCCCGGCTATGGCTACACCTTC
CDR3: CASSPGYGYTF

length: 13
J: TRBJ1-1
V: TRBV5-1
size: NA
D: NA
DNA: TGCGCCAGCAGTCTTATTAGTGACACTGAAGCTTTCTTT
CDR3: CASSLISDTEAFF

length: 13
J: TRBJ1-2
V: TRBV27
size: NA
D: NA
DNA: TGTGCCAGCAGAAGGACAGACAACTATGGCTACACCTTC
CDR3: CASRRTDNYGYTF

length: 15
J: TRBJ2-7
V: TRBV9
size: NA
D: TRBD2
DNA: TGTGCCAGCAGCGTAGAAGGTAGCGGGGTCTACGAGCAGTACTTC
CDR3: CASSVEGSGVYEQYF

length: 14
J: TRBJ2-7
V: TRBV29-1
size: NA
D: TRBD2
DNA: TGCAGCGTTGTTCCTAGCGGGAGCTCCTACGAGCAGTACTTC
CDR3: CSVVPSGSSYEQYF

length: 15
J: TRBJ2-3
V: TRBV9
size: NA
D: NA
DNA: TGTGCCAGCAGCGTTCAGAGCGTTGGCACAGATACGCAGTATTTT
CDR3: CASSVQSVGTDTQYF

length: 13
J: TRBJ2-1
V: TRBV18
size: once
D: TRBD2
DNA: TGTGCCAGCTCAGCAAAGCGGGATAATGAGCAGTTCTTC
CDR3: CASSAKRDNEQFF

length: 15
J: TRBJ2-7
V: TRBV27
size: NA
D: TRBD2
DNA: TGTGCCAGCACCGCACTAGCGGGGGGACCCTACGAGCAGTACTTC
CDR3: CASTALAGGPYEQYF

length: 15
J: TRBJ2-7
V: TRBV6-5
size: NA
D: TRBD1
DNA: TGTGCCAGCAGACCGGGGACAGGGACTTTCAACGAGCAGTACTTC
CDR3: CASRPGTGTFNEQYF